Listed here is a single T cell receptor beta chain. Its matching antigen is unknown. This sample stems from a study of glioma-infiltrating T cells. Amplification of TCR alpha and beta CDR3 regions from RNA used iRepertoire nested multiplex PCR. Tissue mRNA or PBMC total RNA, 100-400 ng, went into one-step reverse transcription and amplification. TCRdb reprocessed the multiplex PCR reads with MiXCR, giving one entry per CDR3 protein. Of under 200,000 distinct CDR3 sequences listed, about 40% were seen once; the top ten hold roughly 5.4%. The CDR3 length is 14 residues. Germline lookup yields CDR1 KGHDR and CDR2 SFDVKD. V dropped 3 bases and J dropped 5; count of bases not matched to a gene: 6. Findings and limits, study-wide: Tissue-blood divergence was below expectation in non-neoplastic patients, above in gliomas.

The clonotype comes from a human donor with low-grade glioma or glioblastoma, undergoing nonglioma brain surgery, or in good health (not recorded which). The chain joins TRBV24-1 to TRBJ2-7; 7 bases are shared with TRBD1. The sequenced sample was glioma tissue, nonneoplastic brain tissue, or PBMCs (not recorded which). CDR3 DNA sequence: TGTGCCACCAGTGATCCGAACAGGGGAGACGAGCAGTACTTC. It yields the protein CATSDPNRGDEQYF.